This T cell receptor (beta chain) was identified during a study of T cells after yellow fever vaccination. On the study more broadly: The authors prepared low-cell-number fractions using SMART-Seq v4 Ultra Low Input.

The TCR cDNA carried a universal primer site and UMIs from 5'RACE template switching. TCRdb ran MiXCR on the 5' RACE reads and lists one entry per CDR3 protein. The sample lists some 100,000 distinct CDR3 sequences, 7.5% to 10% occurring once. CDR3 size: 16 residues. Germline V gives CDR1 SGHVS, CDR2 FNYEAQ. Between the trimmed V and J ends, which lost 2 bases and 4 bases, there was a span of 16 bases. General observations from the study: The CD4 compartment and the CD8 compartment contained a small share of clonotypes in common. High-abundance clonotypes from the bulk population could contaminate FACS-sorted repertoires.

The sample here was CD8+ T cells not binding an NS4B(214-222) dextramer, sorted from PBMCs, taken around 16 days after the first yellow fever vaccination. The receptor was derived from a man aged 18 to 29 who received the YFV17D yellow fever vaccine. The chain is built from TRBV7-6 and TRBJ2-3, with D uncertain. The DNA of the CDR3 is TGTGCCAGCAGCTTAATTTTCGACGGGTTGGCAGATACGCAGTATTTT. Its translation is CASSLIFDGLADTQYF.